Below, 26 T cell receptor beta chains from the same sample are listed, as sequenced in a study of blood T cell repertoires in COVID-19 (dated by TCRdb to 2018 to 2020). The library came from the immunoSEQ multiplex PCR assay. In its TCRdb copy, this immuneACCESS table keeps in-frame sequences only and misses some clones. Where compared with another copy, unresolved V genes explain less than half of these, and the others have no known cause. The sample contains 150,000 or so clones, roughly 85% of them found a single time. The leading ten clones occupy around 2.9% of the sample. Sequenced sample: PBMCs or T cells enriched from blood (not recorded which). The receptors stem from a woman in her forties or fifties who had recovered from COVID-19.

The chain has TRBV7-8 and TRBJ1-5, with D maybe TRBD1 (6 bases). Deletions cut 5 bases from V and 7 bases from J, with 18 bases between. Germline values: CDR1 SGHVS, CDR2 FQNEAQ. The CDR3 has 15 residues. The CDR3 reads CASSQGRGARQPQHF. The CDR3 region has the DNA TGTGCCAGCAGCCAGGGGCGGGGGGCCCGGCAGCCCCAGCATTTT.

CDR3 amino acids: CASSEIGRGFGGYTF. The CDR3 DNA follows: TGTGCCAGCAGTGAAATAGGCAGGGGATTTGGTGGCTACACCTTC. The chain combines TRBV6-1 with TRBJ1-2, with TRBD1 as a possible D gene (6 bases). Between the trimmed V and J ends, which lost 2 bases and 7 bases, there was a span of 17 bases. Germline assignment: CDR1 MNHNS and CDR2 SASEGT. CDR3 length: 15 amino acids.

Only a few counts were recorded for this clone. This chain links TRBV9 with TRBJ1-1, with D maybe TRBD1 (5 bases). The CDR3 extends over 15 amino acids. Germline lookup yields CDR1 SGDLS and CDR2 YYNGEE. Trimming took off 3 bases at V and 4 bases at J, with 16 bases between the two ends. CDR3 residues: CASSGVGAGATEAFF. The CDR3 DNA reads TGTGCCAGCAGCGGAGTAGGAGCTGGGGCCACTGAAGCTTTCTTT.

The chain is built from TRBV10-1 and TRBJ2-2; 8 positions match TRBD1. This CDR3 region has 15 residues. V trimming: 5 bases; J trimming: 5 bases; junction bases outside the gene matches: 7. Germline V CDR1 and CDR2: WNHNN, SYGVQD (reference sequence). In nucleotides, the CDR3 is TGCGCCAGCAGTCTCGGACAGGGCGAGACCGGGGAGCTGTTTTTT. It yields the protein CASSLGQGETGELFF.

V gene TRBV7-9 combines with J gene TRBJ2-1; 11 bases match TRBD1. The CDR3 consists of 15 residues. V lost 4 bases and J lost 2; bases outside the gene matches: 1. Germline CDR1 reads SEHNR; CDR2 reads FQNEAQ (reference sequence). CDR3 residues: CASSWDRGAYNEQFF. CDR3 nucleotides: TGTGCCAGCAGCTGGGACAGGGGGGCCTACAATGAGCAGTTCTTC.

The genes are TRBV6-1 and TRBJ2-3; TRBD2 matches 10 bases. After removal of 4 bases from V and 7 bases from J, the junction contained 8 bases not matched to a gene. Germline CDR1 reads MNHNS; CDR2 reads SASEGT. This CDR3 contains 15 residues. The CDR3 coding sequence is TGTGCCAGCAGTGGAGCTAGCGGGGGAGGAAATACGCAGTATTTT. Translating gives CASSGASGGGNTQYF.

The genes are TRBV7-8 and TRBJ2-7; perhaps TRBD2 as D (6 bases). V shed 5 bases and J shed 2 bases, with 19 bases lying between them. The germline V gene has CDR1 SGHVS and CDR2 FQNEAQ. There are 16 residues in the CDR3. In DNA, the CDR3 is TGTGCCAGCAGCCCCTCTCCGGGGGTTGGTACCTACGAGCAGTACTTC. Translating gives CASSPSPGVGTYEQYF.

This rearrangement joins TRBV4-1 to TRBJ2-3; 9 positions agree with TRBD2. The CDR3 is made up of 17 amino acids. Germline-derived CDR1 and CDR2 are MGHRA and YSYEKL. The V segment lost 1 base and the J segment 1 base; nucleotides outside the gene matches: 6. The CDR3 here is CASSQVPRGGGTDTQYF. As DNA, the CDR3 is TGCGCCAGCAGCCAAGTCCCGCGGGGGGGTGGCACAGATACGCAGTATTTT.

This clone was found once. V usage is TRBV19 and J usage is TRBJ1-2, with D maybe TRBD1 (6 bases). CDR1 and CDR2 from the germline V gene are LNHDA and SQIVND (reference sequence). The CDR3 has 12 residues. Trimming pared 7 bases from V and 8 bases from J, leaving 14 bases between. The CDR3 DNA reads TGTGCCAGTAAAGGGCAGGGACAAGGCTACACCTTC. Residues: CASKGQGQGYTF.

The rearrangement joins TRBV25-1 to TRBJ2-2; the D gene is possibly TRBD2 (6 bases). The CDR3 is 15 residues long. Germline CDR1 is MGHDK and CDR2 is SYGVNS. V was trimmed by 4 bases and J by 4 bases, leaving 13 bases between them. In DNA form, the CDR3 reads TGTGCCAGCAGTGGGAATCTAGCGACCACCGGGGAGCTGTTTTTT. It specifies CASSGNLATTGELFF.

The rearrangement links TRBV30 to TRBJ2-6; D is unclear. Germline values: CDR1 GTSNPN, CDR2 SVGIG (reference sequence). The CDR3 spans 14 residues. V shed 0 bases and J shed 2 bases, with 5 bases lying between them. The CDR3 spells CAWSVLTGANVLTF. The CDR3 DNA reads as TGTGCCTGGAGTGTACTAACTGGGGCCAACGTCCTGACTTTC.

The V call is TRBV7-2, the J call TRBJ1-1, with a possible D match to TRBD1 (5 bases). Germline lookup yields CDR1 SGHTA and CDR2 FQGNSA. This CDR3 has 16 residues. Trimming shortened V by 2 bases and J by 10 bases, and 23 bases separated the two germline ends. This CDR3 reads CASSLIRRSPGRGAFF. In nucleotides, the CDR3 is TGTGCCAGCAGCTTAATCCGGCGTTCCCCAGGGCGTGGAGCTTTCTTT.

V and J are TRBV19 and TRBJ1-1, with a tentative D call TRBD1 (5 bases). The germline gives CDR1 LNHDA, CDR2 SQIVND (reference sequence). Deletions cut 4 bases from V and 9 bases from J, with 15 bases between. The CDR3 runs to 13 residues. The CDR3 loop reads CASSNQGTPKAFF. The CDR3 nucleotides are TGTGCCAGTAGTAACCAGGGTACCCCCAAAGCTTTCTTT.

The rearrangement links TRBV4-2 to TRBJ1-3; 9 bases match TRBD1. After removal of 2 bases from V and 6 bases from J, the junction contained 8 bases not matched to a gene. CDR1 and CDR2 from the germline V gene are LGHNA and YNFKEQ. The CDR3 runs 16 residues. CDR3 protein: CASSQPRRQGVNTIYF. For the CDR3, the DNA is TGTGCCAGCAGCCAACCTCGTCGACAGGGGGTAAACACCATATATTTT.

The V and J genes are TRBV30 and TRBJ1-1, with TRBD1 matching 8 bases. CDR1 and CDR2 (germline): GTSNPN, SVGIG (reference sequence). J was trimmed by 4 bases and V by 3 bases; bases with no gene match: 13. This CDR3 is 16 amino acids long. The CDR3 sequence: CAWRPLRRGLSTEAFF. In DNA form, the CDR3 reads TGTGCCTGGAGGCCCCTTCGCAGGGGGCTGAGCACTGAAGCTTTCTTT. Together with reference TRBV30 and TRBJ1-1, the CDR3 gives the full variable domain: SQTIHQWPATLVQPVGSPLSLECTVEGTSNPNLYWYRQAAGRGLQLLFYSVGIGQISSEVPQNLSASRPQDRQFILSSKKLLLSDSGFYLCAWRPLRRGLSTEAFFGQGTRLTVV.

There are many counts of this clone. This chain connects TRBV27 to TRBJ2-2; the match to TRBD2 covers 13 bases. Germline V gene sequence: CDR1 MNHEY, CDR2 SMNVEV (reference sequence). V trimming: 4 bases; J trimming: 7 bases; junction bases outside the gene matches: 9. The CDR3 has 17 amino acids. The CDR3 reads CASSSTSGRAGIGELFF. The DNA of the CDR3 is TGTGCCAGCAGTTCAACTAGCGGGAGGGCGGGCATCGGGGAGCTGTTTTTT.

This chain uses TRBV5-6 with TRBJ1-2; possible D gene TRBD1, 5 bases. The V gene lost 1 base and the J gene lost 8 bases, with 18 bases spanning the gap. The CDR3 extends over 15 amino acids. Germline V lookup: CDR1 SGHDT, CDR2 YYEEEE. The CDR3 sequence: CASSLTGREDLGYTF. The CDR3 DNA follows: TGTGCCAGCAGCTTGACGGGCAGGGAGGATTTGGGCTACACCTTC.

The V call is TRBV27, the J call TRBJ2-2; 11 positions agree with TRBD2. Germline V CDR1 and CDR2: MNHEY, SMNVEV (reference sequence). The CDR3 totals 16 residues. After removal of 5 bases from V and 3 bases from J, the junction contained 5 bases not matched to a gene. This CDR3 reads CASSAGTSGYTGELFF. The DNA of the CDR3 is TGTGCCAGCAGTGCCGGGACTAGCGGATACACCGGGGAGCTGTTTTTT.

This chain connects TRBV7-9 to TRBJ2-5; a possible D gene is TRBD2 (6 bases). Trimming left V 2 bases short and J 3 bases short, with 16 bases between. In germline, CDR1 is SEHNR, CDR2 FQNEAQ (reference sequence). CDR3 size: 16 residues. CDR3 bases: TGTGCCAGCAGCTTAATGTGGAGGGGCTGGGAAGAGACCCAGTACTTC. Encoded protein: CASSLMWRGWEETQYF. The whole variable domain, filled in from reference TRBV7-9 and TRBJ2-5, reads DTGVSQNPRHKITKRGQNVTFRCDPISEHNRLYWYRQTLGQGPEFLTYFQNEAQLEKSRLLSDRFSAERPKGSFSTLEIQRTEQGDSAMYLCASSLMWRGWEETQYFGPGTRLLVL.

The rearrangement uses TRBV7-2 and TRBJ2-7; 11 bases agree with TRBD2. Germline lookup yields CDR1 SGHTA and CDR2 FQGNSA. The junction had 8 bases not matched to a gene; V was cut back by 5 bases and J by 5 bases. The CDR3 extends over 15 amino acids. The CDR3 DNA is TGTGCCAGCAGCATCCAGACTAGCGGGACTGACGAGCAGTACTTC. Translating it yields CASSIQTSGTDEQYF.

The rearrangement joins TRBV5-1 to TRBJ2-7, with TRBD2 matching 8 bases. CDR3 length: 14 residues. V gave up 7 bases and J gave up 4 bases; unmatched junction bases: 10. Germline V lookup: CDR1 SGHRS, CDR2 YFSETQ. DNA of the CDR3: TGCGCCAGCCGAGGAACGGGAGGGGATTACGAGCAGTACTTC. Its translation: CASRGTGGDYEQYF. Combining the CDR3 with reference TRBV5-1 and TRBJ2-7 gives the whole variable domain KAGVTQTPRYLIKTRGQQVTLSCSPISGHRSVSWYQQTPGQGLQFLFEYFSETQRNKGNFPGRFSGRQFSNSRSEMNVSTLELGDSALYLCASRGTGGDYEQYFGPGTRLTVT.

V and J are TRBV18 and TRBJ1-2, with TRBD1 matching 8 bases. The trim removed 5 bases at V and 7 bases at J, leaving 12 bases unmatched. Germline loops: CDR1 KGHSH, CDR2 LQKENI. This CDR3 spans 15 amino acids. CDR3 DNA sequence: TGTGCCAGCTCATCGACCGGGACAGGAAGTACTGGCTACACCTTC. This gives the protein CASSSTGTGSTGYTF.

The chain is built from TRBV10-3 and TRBJ1-6, with TRBD1 identical over 8 bases. The germline CDR1 and CDR2 sequences are ENHRY and SYGVKD. CDR3 size: 15 residues. Trimming removed 10 bases from V and 2 bases from J; junction bases left unmatched: 7. CDR3: CATLPGGAYNSPLHF. CDR3 nucleotide sequence: TGTGCCACACTTCCAGGGGGCGCCTATAATTCACCCCTCCACTTT.

This clone was found once. The J gene is TRBJ2-1, the V gene TRBV7-9; the D is unclear. Germline V CDR1 and CDR2: SEHNR, FQNEAQ (reference sequence). This CDR3 has 18 residues. Deletions cut 0 bases from V and 1 base from J, with 16 bases between. The chain's CDR3 is CASSLASLSRLSYNEQFF. The CDR3 DNA reads TGTGCCAGCAGCTTAGCCAGCCTCTCCCGACTTTCCTACAATGAGCAGTTCTTC.

This chain joins TRBV27 and TRBJ1-1; the match to TRBD1 covers 7 bases. Germline CDR1 reads MNHEY; CDR2 reads SMNVEV (reference sequence). The CDR3 is 15 amino acids. Trimming cost V 3 bases and J 6 bases; bases outside gene matches: 10. Written as DNA, the CDR3 is TGTGCCAGCAGTTTGGTCCCAGGGGGAATTCCTGAAGCTTTCTTT. Its protein is CASSLVPGGIPEAFF.

The chain uses TRBV24-1 and TRBJ2-1; 7 bases match TRBD2. This CDR3 has 13 amino acids. Germline CDR1 reads KGHDR; CDR2 reads SFDVKD. The ends lost 9 bases at V and 7 bases at J; junction bases unmatched: 8. CDR3 nucleotide sequence: TGTGCCACCCGCAAGCGGGATCTGAATGAGCAGTTCTTC. It specifies CATRKRDLNEQFF.